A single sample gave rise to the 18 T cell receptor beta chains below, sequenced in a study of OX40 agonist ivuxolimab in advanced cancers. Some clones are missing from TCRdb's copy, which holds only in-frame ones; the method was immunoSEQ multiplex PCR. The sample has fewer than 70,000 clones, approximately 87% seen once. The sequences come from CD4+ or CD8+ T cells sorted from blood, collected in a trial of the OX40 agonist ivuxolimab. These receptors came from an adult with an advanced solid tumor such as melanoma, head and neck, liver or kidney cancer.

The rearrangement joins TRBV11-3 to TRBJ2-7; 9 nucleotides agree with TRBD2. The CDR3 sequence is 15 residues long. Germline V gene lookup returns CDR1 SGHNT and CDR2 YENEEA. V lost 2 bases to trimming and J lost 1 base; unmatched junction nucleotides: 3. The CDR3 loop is CASSLYSGGSYEQYF. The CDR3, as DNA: TGTGCCAGCAGCTTATATAGCGGGGGTTCCTACGAGCAGTACTTC.

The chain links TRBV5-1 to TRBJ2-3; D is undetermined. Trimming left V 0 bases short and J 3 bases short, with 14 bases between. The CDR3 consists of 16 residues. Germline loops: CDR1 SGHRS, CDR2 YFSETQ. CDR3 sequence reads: CASSLEVVRLTDTQYF. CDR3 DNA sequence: TGCGCCAGCAGCTTGGAAGTAGTTAGGCTGACAGATACGCAGTATTTT. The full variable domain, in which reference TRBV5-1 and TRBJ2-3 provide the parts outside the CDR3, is KAGVTQTPRYLIKTRGQQVTLSCSPISGHRSVSWYQQTPGQGLQFLFEYFSETQRNKGNFPGRFSGRQFSNSRSEMNVSTLELGDSALYLCASSLEVVRLTDTQYFGPGTRLTVL.

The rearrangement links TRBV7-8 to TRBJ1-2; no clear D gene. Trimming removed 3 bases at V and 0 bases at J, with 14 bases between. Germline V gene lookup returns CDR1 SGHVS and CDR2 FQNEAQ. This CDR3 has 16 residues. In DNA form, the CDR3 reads TGTGCCAGCAGCTTTTACCGGGTACCAGCTAACTATGGCTACACCTTC. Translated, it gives CASSFYRVPANYGYTF.

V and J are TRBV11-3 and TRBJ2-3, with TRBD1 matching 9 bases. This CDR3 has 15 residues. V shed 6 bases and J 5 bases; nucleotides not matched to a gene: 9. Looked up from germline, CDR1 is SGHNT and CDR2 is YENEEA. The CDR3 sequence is CASSFTGTGIDTQYF. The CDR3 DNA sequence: TGTGCCAGCAGTTTTACTGGGACAGGGATAGATACGCAGTATTTT.

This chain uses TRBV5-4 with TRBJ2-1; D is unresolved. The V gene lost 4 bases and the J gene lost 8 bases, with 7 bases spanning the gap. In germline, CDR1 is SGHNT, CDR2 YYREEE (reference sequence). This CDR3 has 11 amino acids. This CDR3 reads CASSRLDEQFF. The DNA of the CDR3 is TGTGCCAGCAGCAGATTGGATGAGCAGTTCTTC.

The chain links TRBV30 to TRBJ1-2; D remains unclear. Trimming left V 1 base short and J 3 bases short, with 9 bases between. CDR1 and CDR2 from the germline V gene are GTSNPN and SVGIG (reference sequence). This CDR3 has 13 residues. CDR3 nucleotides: TGTGCCTGGAGTGCCGGCTTTCACTATGGCTACACCTTC. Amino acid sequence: CAWSAGFHYGYTF.

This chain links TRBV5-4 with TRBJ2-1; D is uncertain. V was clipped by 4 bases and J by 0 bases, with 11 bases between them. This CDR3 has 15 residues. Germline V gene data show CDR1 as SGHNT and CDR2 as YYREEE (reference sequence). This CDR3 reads CASSIDGSSYNEQFF. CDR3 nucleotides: TGTGCCAGCAGCATTGACGGATCCTCCTACAATGAGCAGTTCTTC.

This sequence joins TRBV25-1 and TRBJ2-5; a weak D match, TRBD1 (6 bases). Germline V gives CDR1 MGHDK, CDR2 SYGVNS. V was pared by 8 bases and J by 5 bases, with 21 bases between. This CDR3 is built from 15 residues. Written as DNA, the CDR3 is TGTGCCAGCGGGACAACGGGACCGAGCTTGGAGACCCAGTACTTC. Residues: CASGTTGPSLETQYF. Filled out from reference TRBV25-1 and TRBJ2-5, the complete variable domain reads EADIYQTPRYLVIGTGKKITLECSQTMGHDKMYWYQQDPGMELHLIHYSYGVNSTEKGDLSSESTVSRIRTEHFPLTLESARPSHTSQYLCASGTTGPSLETQYFGPGTRLLVL.

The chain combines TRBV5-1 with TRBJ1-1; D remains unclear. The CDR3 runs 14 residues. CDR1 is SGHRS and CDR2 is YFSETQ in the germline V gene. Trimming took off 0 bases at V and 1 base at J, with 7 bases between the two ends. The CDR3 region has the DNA TGCGCCAGCAGCTTGGGGTCCAAGAACACTGAAGCTTTCTTT. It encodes CASSLGSKNTEAFF. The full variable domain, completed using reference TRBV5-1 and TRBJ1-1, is KAGVTQTPRYLIKTRGQQVTLSCSPISGHRSVSWYQQTPGQGLQFLFEYFSETQRNKGNFPGRFSGRQFSNSRSEMNVSTLELGDSALYLCASSLGSKNTEAFFGQGTRLTVV.

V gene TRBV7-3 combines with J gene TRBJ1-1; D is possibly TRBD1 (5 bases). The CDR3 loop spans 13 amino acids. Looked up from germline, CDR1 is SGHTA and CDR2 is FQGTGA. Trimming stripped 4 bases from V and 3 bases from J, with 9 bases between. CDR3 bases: TGTGCCAGCAGCTCGACAGAGGACACTGAAGCTTTCTTT. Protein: CASSSTEDTEAFF.

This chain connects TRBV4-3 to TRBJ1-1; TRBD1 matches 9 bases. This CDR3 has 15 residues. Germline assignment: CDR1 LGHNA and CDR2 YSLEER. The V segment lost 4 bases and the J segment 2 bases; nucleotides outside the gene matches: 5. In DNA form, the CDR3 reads TGCGCCAGCAGCCGAGGGGGACAGGGTAACACTGAAGCTTTCTTT. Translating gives CASSRGGQGNTEAFF.

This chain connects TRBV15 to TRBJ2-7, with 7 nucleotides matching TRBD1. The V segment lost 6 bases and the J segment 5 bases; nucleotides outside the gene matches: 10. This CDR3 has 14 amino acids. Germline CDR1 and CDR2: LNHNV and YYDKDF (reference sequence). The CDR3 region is CATRVGRGQDEQYF. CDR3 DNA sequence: TGTGCCACCAGAGTAGGTAGGGGGCAGGACGAGCAGTACTTC.

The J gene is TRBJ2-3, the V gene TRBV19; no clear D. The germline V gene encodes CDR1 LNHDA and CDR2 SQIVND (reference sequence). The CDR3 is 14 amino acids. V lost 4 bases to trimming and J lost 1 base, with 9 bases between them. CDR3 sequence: CASSTVVGTDTQYF. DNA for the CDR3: TGTGCCAGTAGTACCGTCGTCGGCACAGATACGCAGTATTTT.

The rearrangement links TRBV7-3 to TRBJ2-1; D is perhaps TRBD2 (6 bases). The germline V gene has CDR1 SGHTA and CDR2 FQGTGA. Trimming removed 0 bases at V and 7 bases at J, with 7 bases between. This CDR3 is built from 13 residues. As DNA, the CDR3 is TGTGCCAGCAGCTTAACGGCGGGGAATGAGCAGTTCTTC. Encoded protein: CASSLTAGNEQFF.

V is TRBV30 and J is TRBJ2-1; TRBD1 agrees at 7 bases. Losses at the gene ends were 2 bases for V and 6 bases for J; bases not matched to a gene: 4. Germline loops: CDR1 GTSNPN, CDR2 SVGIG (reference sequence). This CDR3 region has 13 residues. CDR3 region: CAWSRGPPNEQFF. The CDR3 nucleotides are TGTGCCTGGAGTAGGGGGCCGCCCAATGAGCAGTTCTTC.

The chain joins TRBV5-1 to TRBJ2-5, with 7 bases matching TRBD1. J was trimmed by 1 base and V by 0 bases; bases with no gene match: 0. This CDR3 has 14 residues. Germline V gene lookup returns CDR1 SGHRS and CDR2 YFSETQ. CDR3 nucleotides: TGCGCCAGCAGCTTGGGGACAGGCCAAGAGACCCAGTACTTC. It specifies CASSLGTGQETQYF.

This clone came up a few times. CDR3: CAWNRHRGQSSPLHF. DNA of the CDR3: TGTGCCTGGAATCGGCACAGGGGGCAGAGTTCACCCCTCCACTTT. The rearrangement uses TRBV30 and TRBJ1-6, with 9 bases lining up with TRBD1. The germline CDR1 and CDR2 sequences are GTSNPN and SVGIG (reference sequence). The trim removed 4 bases at V and 9 bases at J, leaving 10 bases unmatched. CDR3 length: 15 amino acids.

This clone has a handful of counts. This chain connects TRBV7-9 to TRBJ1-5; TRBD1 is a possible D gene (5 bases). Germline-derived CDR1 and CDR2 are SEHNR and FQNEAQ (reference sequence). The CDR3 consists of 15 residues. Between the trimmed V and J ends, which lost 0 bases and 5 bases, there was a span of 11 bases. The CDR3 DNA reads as TGTGCCAGCAGCTTAGCGTTAGGGGCTGATCAGCCCCAGCATTTT. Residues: CASSLALGADQPQHF.